This paragraph covers one T cell receptor (beta chain) sequence. TCRdb reprocessed the PCR reads using MiXCR. This table has about 20,000 clones, about 15% appearing once. This sample stems from a study of metastatic and nonmetastatic thyroid tumors. Across the study: Across peripheral blood and tumor or nodule tissue samples taken from malignant and benign thyroid patients, the repertoires were compared with one another.

The germline V gene has CDR1 SNHLY and CDR2 FYNNEI. Trimming took 4 bases from V and 4 from J, leaving 19 bases between them. The CDR3 covers 16 residues. Treatment of any kind had been given to no patient before thyroid surgery. The rearrangement joins TRBV2 to TRBJ1-1; a weak D match, TRBD1 (6 bases). Sequencing was done on a sample of blood. This TCR came from a female donor with papillary thyroid cancer or a benign thyroid nodule (not recorded which). Some clones in this sample may be carry-over from other donors' samples. CDR3 residues: CASSGKAGVRSTEAFF. CDR3 DNA: TGTGCCAGCAGTGGGAAGGCAGGGGTGAGGAGCACTGAAGCTTTCTTT.